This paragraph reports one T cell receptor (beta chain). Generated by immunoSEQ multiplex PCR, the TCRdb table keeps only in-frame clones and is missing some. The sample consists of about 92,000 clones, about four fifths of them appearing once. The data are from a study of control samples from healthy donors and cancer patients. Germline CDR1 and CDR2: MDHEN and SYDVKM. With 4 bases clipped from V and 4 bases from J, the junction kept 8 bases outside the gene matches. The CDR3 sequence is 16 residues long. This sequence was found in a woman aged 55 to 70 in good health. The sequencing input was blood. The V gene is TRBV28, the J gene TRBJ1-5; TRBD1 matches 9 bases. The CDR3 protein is CASSSGPGTGNQPQHF. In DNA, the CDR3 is TGTGCCAGCAGTTCCGGGCCGGGGACAGGGAATCAGCCCCAGCATTTT.